This TCR beta chain is from a study of T cell repertoires in cytomegalovirus infection. Study summary: CMV epitopes in the study were HLA-C-restricted (recently identified) and HLA-B-restricted (well studied).

Germline lookup yields CDR1 MDHEN and CDR2 SYDVKM. The CDR3 runs to 11 residues. V lost 10 bases and J lost 4, with 11 bases in between. MiXCR, run by TCRdb on the reads, gives a single entry per CDR3 protein. The repertoire holds 650,000 to 900,000 distinct CDR3 sequences, with just under 30% as singletons. Overall study findings and caveats: Dominant in the ex vivo response were TCR beta clonotypes restricted by HLA-C and specific for CMV. CMV carriers with the relevant HLA were identified by cumulative public TCR beta family frequency.

In the case of this clonotype: Its antigen is as yet unknown.

This clonotype originated in a human donor in good health (CMV status not recorded). Some clones in this sample may be carry-over from other donors' samples. The chain uses TRBV28 and TRBJ2-7; D gene uncertain. The material was cultured CD8+ T cells from PBMCs, obtained from culture after CMV antigen stimulation. The DNA of the CDR3 is TGTGCCAACTACCCGGGTTACGAGCAGTACGTC. Protein sequence: CANYPGYEQYV.